What follows are 16 T cell receptor beta chains derived from one specimen sequenced in a study of tumor-infiltrating lymphocytes in primary liver carcinoma. From approximately 0.5 ug of total RNA, TCR beta-specific cDNA was reverse-transcribed using a constant-region primer. Slightly modified ARM-PCR, run as three nested multiplex PCR rounds, produced the TCR beta libraries. PCR rounds one and two used TRBV1-TRBV30 forward primers with a C-beta reverse primer for approximately 11 cycles each. TCRdb passed the multiplex PCR reads through MiXCR, listing each CDR3 protein once. The sample yields around 210,000 distinct CDR3 sequences, less than 65% seen once. Unsorted whole blood supplied the blood RNA, and germline DNA was isolated too. Sequencing input: peripheral blood. The receptors shown here come from a woman aged 60-70 years with primary liver carcinoma and hepatitis B virus infection.

The J gene is TRBJ2-2, the V gene TRBV19; 7 positions agree with TRBD1. Germline V gives CDR1 LNHDA, CDR2 SQIVND (reference sequence). The CDR3 has 12 residues. The ends lost 7 bases at V and 6 bases at J; junction bases unmatched: 2. CDR3 coding DNA: TGTGCCAGTAATCAGGGGGCCGGGGAGCTGTTTTTT. Translating it yields CASNQGAGELFF.

Turning to this clonotype: A read error is possible here, since a much larger clone lies one base away. This sequence joins TRBV6-6 and TRBJ2-7, with a possible D match to TRBD1 (7 bases). In germline, CDR1 is MNHNY, CDR2 SVGAGI (reference sequence). The CDR3 sequence is 16 residues long. Trimming removed 0 bases at V and 3 bases at J, with 15 bases between. The CDR3 region is CASSYSARGAGYEQYF. Written as DNA, the CDR3 is TGTGCCAGCAGTTACTCTGCCAGGGGGGCTGGCTACGAGCAGTACTTC.

As for this clonotype: An end of the junction does not agree with germline; a read error may underlie this. The V gene is TRBV11-2, the J gene TRBJ2-1, with 9 positions matching TRBD2. The germline V gene encodes CDR1 SGHAT and CDR2 FQNNGV. The CDR3 has 16 residues. CDR3 coding DNA: TGTGTCAGCAGCCTATTGGGAGCGGGAGGACCCATTGAGCAGTTCTTC. Its translation is CVSSLLGAGGPIEQFF.

A remark on this clonotype: Compared with germline, one end of the junction differs, possibly owing to a read error. This chain connects TRBV11-2 to TRBJ2-1, with D perhaps TRBD2 (6 bases). Per the germline V gene, CDR1 is SGHAT and CDR2 is FQNNGV. The length of the CDR3 is 15 residues. CDR3 in amino acids: CASSQTRGAYNELFF. In nucleotides, the CDR3 is TGCGCCAGCAGCCAGACTAGAGGGGCCTACAATGAGCTGTTCTTC.

Turning to this clonotype: The junction shows a germline mismatch at one end, possibly a read error. The chain recombines TRBV6-2 or TRBV6-3 with TRBJ2-7; the match to TRBD1 covers 10 bases. The CDR3 runs to 16 residues. Germline CDR1 reads MNHEY; CDR2 reads SVGEGT. The CDR3 DNA reads as TGTGCCTGCAGCTCCGGGACAGGGGTAATTCCGTACGAGCAGTACTTC. Amino acids: CACSSGTGVIPYEQYF.

In its sample, this clonotype ranks as medium-sized. The chain is built from TRBV11-2 and TRBJ2-6; TRBD1 is a possible D gene (5 bases). The CDR3 spans 15 residues. With 1 base removed from V and 4 bases from J, the gap between germline ends came to 8 bases. The germline gives CDR1 SGHAT, CDR2 FQNNGV. This CDR3 reads CASSLGGAGANVLTF. In DNA, the CDR3 is TGTGCCAGCAGCTTAGGGGGCGCAGGGGCCAACGTCCTGACTTTC.

A remark on this clonotype: The conserved phenylalanine or tryptophan is not found at the CDR3 terminus, so this likely reflects a read error. J is TRBJ1-5 and V is TRBV4-2, with D perhaps matching TRBD1 (6 bases). Germline CDR1 is LGHNA and CDR2 is YNFKEQ. The germline V and J ends were trimmed by 3 bases and 3 bases, with 15 bases remaining between them. The CDR3 has 16 amino acids. The CDR3, as DNA: TGTGCCAGCAGCCAGGGCGGGCGGGACAACAATCAGCCCCAGCATTTG. Protein sequence: CASSQGGRDNNQPQHL.

This clonotype was seen many times. The chain is built from TRBV7-8 and TRBJ1-4, with D possibly being TRBD1 (6 bases). The ends were cut back, 1 base at V and 7 bases at J, with 10 bases in the middle. The CDR3 totals 14 residues. Germline V lookup: CDR1 SGHVS, CDR2 FQNEAQ. Here the CDR3 DNA reads TGTGCCAGCAGCTTAGAGGGGGGTCTTGAAAAACTGTTTTTT. Its translation is CASSLEGGLEKLFF.

Concerning this clonotype itself: A much larger clone sits a single nucleotide away, making a read error possible. The rearrangement links TRBV28 to TRBJ2-5, with 7 positions matching TRBD2. The trim removed 3 bases at V and 5 bases at J, leaving 12 bases unmatched. There are 16 residues in the CDR3. In germline, CDR1 is MDHEN, CDR2 SYDVKM. CDR3 nucleotides: TGTGCCAGCAGTTTCCTCGGGAGGAGGGCAGGGGAGACCCAGTACTTC. This translates into CASSFLGRRAGETQYF.

This clonotype was counted at least ten times. The chain employs TRBV4-2 and TRBJ1-2; D gene uncertain. CDR1 is LGHNA and CDR2 is YNFKEQ in the germline V gene. V lost 0 bases to trimming and J lost 4 bases, with 12 bases between them. The CDR3 totals 15 residues. CDR3 protein: CASSQERGTSYGYTF. The CDR3 DNA reads as TGTGCCAGCAGCCAAGAACGGGGTACCTCCTATGGCTACACCTTC.

CDR3 sequence reads: CASPPSGEPSSYNEQFF. CDR3 nucleotide sequence: TGTGCCAGCCCTCCCTCGGGGGAGCCAAGCTCCTACAATGAGCAGTTCTTC. The J gene is TRBJ2-1, the V gene TRBV28, with D tentatively TRBD2 (6 bases). CDR1 and CDR2 (germline): MDHEN, SYDVKM. This CDR3 comprises 17 residues. V lost 8 bases, J lost 0 bases, and 20 bases lay in between.

This chain connects TRBV6-5 to TRBJ2-1; TRBD2 aligns across 13 bases. The CDR3 has 18 residues. Looked up from germline, CDR1 is MNHEY and CDR2 is SVGAGI. Losses at the gene ends were 2 bases for V and 7 bases for J; bases not matched to a gene: 11. The CDR3 DNA follows: TGTGCCAGCAGTTACCGTACTAGCGGGAGGGCCTGGGGGAATGAGCAGTTCTTC. It translates to CASSYRTSGRAWGNEQFF.

CDR3 coding DNA: TGTGCCAGCAGTTTAGCAGGGGAAATCAGAGGAGAGACCCAGTACTTC. Amino acids: CASSLAGEIRGETQYF. V is TRBV28 and J is TRBJ2-5; tentatively, D is TRBD1 (6 bases). The CDR3 runs 16 residues. The V and J ends lost 2 bases and 4 bases respectively, with 17 bases between them. The germline V gene encodes CDR1 MDHEN and CDR2 SYDVKM.

J is TRBJ2-7 and V is TRBV28, with D perhaps TRBD1 or TRBD2 (6 bases each). V lost 3 bases and J 9 bases, leaving 12 bases between the germline ends. The CDR3 runs 12 residues. Germline CDR1 and CDR2: MDHEN and SYDVKM. CDR3 nucleotide sequence: TGTGCCAGCAGTTTCAGGGGACTCGGGCAGTACTTC. Protein product: CASSFRGLGQYF.

For this clonotype: A much larger clonotype is one base distant, so this may be a read error. The V gene is TRBV5-1, the J gene TRBJ1-2, with 7 bases matching TRBD1. The CDR3 totals 15 residues. The germline V gene encodes CDR1 SGHRS and CDR2 YFSETQ. CDR3 bases: TGCGCCGGCAGCCCCCCGGGACAGAACTACTATGGCTACACCTTC. Translated, it gives CAGSPPGQNYYGYTF.

This clonotype came up many times. The chain is built from TRBV4-1 and TRBJ2-7; D unclear. CDR1 MGHRA and CDR2 YSYEKL come from the germline V gene. V was clipped by 4 bases and J by 4 bases, with 17 bases between them. This CDR3 contains 15 residues. CDR3 in amino acids: CASSRISTTRYEQYF. The CDR3 coding sequence is TGCGCCAGCAGCCGCATCTCGACCACCAGATACGAGCAGTACTTC.